This T cell receptor (beta chain) is from a study of blood T cell repertoires in COVID-19. Overall study: Samples representing acute and convalescent COVID-19 were sourced from the United States, Italy and Spain. T cells, B-cell-depleted T cells, or PBMCs provided the cDNA or gDNA that served as material.

The CDR3 consists of 14 residues. CDR1 is MNHEY, CDR2 SVGAGI, per germline. Trimming shortened V by 0 bases and J by 4 bases, and 9 bases separated the two germline ends. Assay: immunoSEQ multiplex PCR; the TCRdb copy retains only in-frame clones and omits some. The sample records some 75,000 clones, 80% to 90% being singletons. Sequences were obtained from peripheral blood. This sequence was found in a man aged 55 to 70 with acute or convalescent COVID-19. The chain combines TRBV6-5 with TRBJ1-1; D remains unclear. CDR3 in DNA: TGTGCCAGCAGTTACTCTCCCGAGATCACTGAAGCTTTCTTT. This translates into CASSYSPEITEAFF.